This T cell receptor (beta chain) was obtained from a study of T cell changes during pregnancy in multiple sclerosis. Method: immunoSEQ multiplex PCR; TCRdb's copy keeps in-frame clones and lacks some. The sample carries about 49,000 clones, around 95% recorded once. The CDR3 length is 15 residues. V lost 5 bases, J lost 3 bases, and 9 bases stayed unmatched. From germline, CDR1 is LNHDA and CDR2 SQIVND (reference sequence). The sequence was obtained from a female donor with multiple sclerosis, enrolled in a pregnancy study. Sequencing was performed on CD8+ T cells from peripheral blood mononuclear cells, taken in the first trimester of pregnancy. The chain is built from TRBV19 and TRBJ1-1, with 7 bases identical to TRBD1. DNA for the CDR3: TGTGCCAGTAGTGGCGTGACAGGGTGGGACACTGAAGCTTTCTTT. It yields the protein CASSGVTGWDTEAFF. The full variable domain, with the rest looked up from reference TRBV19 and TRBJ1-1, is DGGITQSPKYLFRKEGQNVTLSCEQNLNHDAMYWYRQDPGQGLRLIYYSQIVNDFQKGDIAEGYSVSREKKESFPLTVTSAQKNPTAFYLCASSGVTGWDTEAFFGQGTRLTVV.